This T cell receptor beta chain is from a study of T cell responses to AZD1222 COVID-19 vaccine. TCRdb's table, derived via immunoSEQ multiplex PCR, lists solely in-frame clones and lacks some. Of tens of thousands of clones in the sample, over 60% were seen once. There are 14 residues in the CDR3. CDR1 SQVTM and CDR2 ANQGSEA come from the germline V gene. V lost 7 bases and J 0 bases, leaving 13 bases between the germline ends. This sequence joins TRBV29-1 and TRBJ2-1, with D possibly TRBD2 on 6 matching bases. Sample: peripheral blood, taken 28 days after the second AZD1222 dose. The source of this sequence is an adult who received the AZD1222 COVID-19 vaccine. In DNA, the CDR3 is TGCAGCGAGGCACGGGGGAGCTCCTACAATGAGCAGTTCTTC. It specifies CSEARGSSYNEQFF.